Shown below are 4 T cell receptor beta chains from a single sample sequenced in a study of blood T cell repertoires in COVID-19. Some clones are missing from TCRdb's copy, which holds only in-frame ones; the method was immunoSEQ multiplex PCR. The sample gives around 200,000 clones, 87% of which show up once; about 12% is in the top ten. The material sequenced was peripheral blood. The source of these receptors is a woman under 30 who had recovered from COVID-19.

The chain employs TRBV27 and TRBJ2-7; TRBD2 might be the D (6 bases). Trimming cost V 0 bases and J 3 bases, with 12 bases left between them. The germline gives CDR1 MNHEY, CDR2 SMNVEV (reference sequence). The CDR3 runs to 15 residues. The CDR3 reads CASSLSGGSLYEQYF. The CDR3 bases are TGTGCCAGCAGTTTATCAGGAGGGTCCCTCTACGAGCAGTACTTC.

The V gene is TRBV15, the J gene TRBJ2-5, with 8 nucleotides matching TRBD1. V was clipped by 4 bases and J by 4 bases; unmatched bases: 8. In germline, CDR1 is LNHNV, CDR2 YYDKDF (reference sequence). The CDR3 extends over 15 amino acids. In nucleotides, the CDR3 is TGTGCCACCAGCAAGGCCCCGGACAGGGCAGAGACCCAGTACTTC. As protein: CATSKAPDRAETQYF.

V is TRBV10-3 and J is TRBJ2-7; 9 bases line up with TRBD1. The J segment lost 0 bases and the V segment lost 6 bases, leaving 3 bases of the junction unmatched. The CDR3 totals 14 residues. Germline CDR1 ENHRY, CDR2 SYGVKD. This CDR3 is CAIRGTGNSYEQYF. CDR3 nucleotides: TGTGCCATCAGGGGGACAGGGAACTCCTACGAGCAGTACTTC.

In this sample, this clone turned up a few times. The rearrangement links TRBV19 to TRBJ1-1; D not certain. V gave up 5 bases and J gave up 3 bases, with 10 bases separating them. The CDR3 is 13 amino acids. Germline V gene lookup returns CDR1 LNHDA and CDR2 SQIVND (reference sequence). As DNA, the CDR3 is TGTGCCAGTAGTCCCAACCGGGACACTGAAGCTTTCTTT. Translating it yields CASSPNRDTEAFF. The complete variable domain, with remaining parts taken from reference TRBV19 and TRBJ1-1, reads DGGITQSPKYLFRKEGQNVTLSCEQNLNHDAMYWYRQDPGQGLRLIYYSQIVNDFQKGDIAEGYSVSREKKESFPLTVTSAQKNPTAFYLCASSPNRDTEAFFGQGTRLTVV.